This T cell receptor (beta chain) was captured in a study of blood T cells in healthy people across ages. The ends were cut back, 4 bases at V and 1 base at J, with 24 bases in the middle. The CDR3 has 19 residues. CDR1 SGHRS and CDR2 YFSETQ come from the germline V gene. Concerning this clonotype itself: What it binds is unknown.

For the second PCR, which ran for about 6 to 11 cycles, a sample-barcoded 5' primer and a J-beta primer mix were used. TCRdb re-called the 5' RACE reads with MiXCR, one entry per CDR3 protein. The sample carries some 1,000,000 distinct CDR3 sequences, under 30% recorded once. General study points: Changes in expanded clonotypes were possibly confounded, as the CMV status of donors was unknown.

The same data also went into a second study, on T cells of mothers and their children. As that study records: Each donor was one of three healthy Caucasian mothers or one of their six children. Inherited differences only slightly affect thymic shaping of TCR recombination output.

The sequence derives from a girl under 10 years old in good health. Sequencing was performed on blood. The chain employs TRBV5-1 and TRBJ1-3; D remains ambiguous. The CDR3 here is CASSPDLLAGKISGNTIYF. The CDR3 region has the DNA TGCGCCAGCAGCCCGGATCTCTTGGCCGGGAAGATTTCTGGAAACACCATATATTTT.